The rows below give T cell receptor beta chains drawn from one sample of a study of cytomegalovirus exposure and HLA in healthy donors. Only in-frame clones appear in the TCRdb table, and some are missing; sequencing was by immunoSEQ multiplex PCR. The table shows 95,000 to 150,000 clones, with around 70% occurring only once. Sequenced sample: PBMCs. These receptors came from a woman aged 40 to 50 in good health and CMV-seronegative. Both conserved end residues are part of each CDR3. A D gene is named only where the DNA matches it firmly. Clone size, where shown, is once, few, many, or a class for clones that have expanded.

V: TRBV4-1
J: TRBJ1-1
size: .
D: .
DNA: TGCGCCAGCAGCTCACCCCGCGAGTCCGAGAACACTGAAGCTTTCTTT
CDR3: CASSSPRESENTEAFF

V: TRBV6-5
J: TRBJ2-1
size: .
D: .
DNA: TGTGCCAGCAGGACGACTAGGGGAATAGACAATGAGCAGTTCTTC
CDR3: CASRTTRGIDNEQFF

V: TRBV7-7
J: TRBJ2-3
size: .
D: TRBD1
DNA: TGTGCCAGCAGCTCAGGACAGGGCCCCACAACTACGCAGTATTTT
CDR3: CASSSGQGPTTTQYF

V: TRBV18
J: TRBJ1-4
size: .
D: .
DNA: TGTGCCAGCTCACCAGGGGCCGCGGAACTGTTTTTT
CDR3: CASSPGAAELFF

V: TRBV27
J: TRBJ2-1
size: .
D: .
DNA: TGTGCCAGCAAACTTACTAACGGGGGCTCCTACAATGAGCAGTTCTTC
CDR3: CASKLTNGGSYNEQFF

V: TRBV6-5
J: TRBJ2-5
size: .
D: .
DNA: TGTGCCAGCAGTTACTCAGCAGGGTGGGAGACCCAGTACTTC
CDR3: CASSYSAGWETQYF

V: TRBV19
J: TRBJ2-2
size: .
D: TRBD1
DNA: TGTGCCAGTAGTATTTACGAATGGCTGGGACAGGGGGGGACCGGGGAGCTGTTTTTT
CDR3: CASSIYEWLGQGGTGELFF

V: TRBV6-5
J: TRBJ1-1
size: few
D: .
DNA: TGTGCCAGCAGTTCCTACTTTAACACTGAAGCTTTCTTT
CDR3: CASSSYFNTEAFF

V: TRBV7-9
J: TRBJ1-1
size: .
D: .
DNA: TGTGCCAGCACGGCCCTCCGGGATAACACTGAAGCTTTCTTT
CDR3: CASTALRDNTEAFF

V: TRBV5-1
J: TRBJ1-3
size: .
D: .
DNA: TGCGCCAGCAGCAGCCAACAGGGAAATATTGGAAACACCATATATTTT
CDR3: CASSSQQGNIGNTIYF

V: TRBV10-3
J: TRBJ2-7
size: .
D: TRBD1
DNA: TGTGCCATCAGCGGGACAGGGACCGCCTACGAGCAGTACTTC
CDR3: CAISGTGTAYEQYF

V: TRBV11-2
J: TRBJ2-5
size: .
D: TRBD2
DNA: TGTGCCAGCACCGGGGAGGGACTAGAGGGGACCCAGTACTTC
CDR3: CASTGEGLEGTQYF

V: TRBV18
J: TRBJ2-3
size: .
D: .
DNA: TGTGCCAGCTCACCGGCAACCTGGGATACGCAGTATTTT
CDR3: CASSPATWDTQYF

V: TRBV5-5
J: TRBJ1-4
size: large
D: TRBD1
DNA: TGTGCCAGCAACCCGGTGGACAGGGTTGGTGAAAAACTGTTTTTT
CDR3: CASNPVDRVGEKLFF

V: TRBV7-8
J: TRBJ2-5
size: few
D: TRBD2
DNA: TGTGCCAGCAGCTTAGGGGGGAGTAGCGGGAGGATGGAGACCCAGTACTTC
CDR3: CASSLGGSSGRMETQYF

V: TRBV11-3
J: TRBJ2-1
size: .
D: .
DNA: TGTGCCAGCAGCTTAGGGTCGGTAGCTGAGCAGTTCTTC
CDR3: CASSLGSVAEQFF

V: TRBV27
J: TRBJ1-1
size: few
D: .
DNA: TGTGCCACCCGCGCGGGGTGGTCGAACACTGAAGCTTTCTTT
CDR3: CATRAGWSNTEAFF

V: TRBV2
J: TRBJ2-2
size: .
D: .
DNA: TGTGCCAGCAGCCTGACAGGTTTTCCCAACACCGGGGAGCTGTTTTTT
CDR3: CASSLTGFPNTGELFF

V: TRBV2
J: TRBJ2-4
size: once
D: TRBD2
DNA: TGTGCCAGCAGTGAAGGGGCTAGCGGGGGGAGAAACATTCAGTACTTC
CDR3: CASSEGASGGRNIQYF

V: TRBV7-2
J: TRBJ2-5
size: .
D: TRBD2
DNA: TGTGCCAGCAGCTTAGCTGCTAGCGGGGGGGCCTGGGAGACCCAGTACTTC
CDR3: CASSLAASGGAWETQYF

V: TRBV11-2
J: TRBJ2-2
size: .
D: TRBD1
DNA: TGTGCCAGCAGCTTAGTACAGGGGCAAGCCGGGGAGCTGTTTTTT
CDR3: CASSLVQGQAGELFF

V: TRBV5-4
J: TRBJ1-5
size: few
D: .
DNA: TGTGCCAGCAGCTTGGGCCCTCCTCGGGGGTCCCAAGGGGATCAGCCCCAGCATTTT
CDR3: CASSLGPPRGSQGDQPQHF

V: TRBV5-1
J: TRBJ2-5
size: .
D: .
DNA: TGCGCCAGCAGCTTGGGGGGGGATGAGACCCAGTACTTC
CDR3: CASSLGGDETQYF

V: TRBV7-2
J: TRBJ2-3
size: few
D: TRBD2
DNA: TGTGCCAGCAGCTTAACGACTAGCGGGGTCGATACGCAGTATTTT
CDR3: CASSLTTSGVDTQYF

V: TRBV11-3
J: TRBJ2-2
size: .
D: .
DNA: TGTGCCAGCAGCTTAGGTGGTGGACTTCCGACCGGGGAGCTGTTTTTT
CDR3: CASSLGGGLPTGELFF

V: TRBV11-2
J: TRBJ2-7
size: .
D: .
DNA: TGTGCCAGCAGCTTCTCGCCAGACACCTACGAGCAGTACTTC
CDR3: CASSFSPDTYEQYF

V: TRBV27
J: TRBJ2-5
size: .
D: TRBD2
DNA: TGTGCCAGCAGTTTATCCGTCCCAGCGGGAGGGCCTTTTGAGACCCAGTACTTC
CDR3: CASSLSVPAGGPFETQYF

V: TRBV28
J: TRBJ2-7
size: .
D: .
DNA: TGTGCCAGCAGTTTCCCGGGTCACTCCTACGAGCAGTACTTC
CDR3: CASSFPGHSYEQYF

V: TRBV27
J: TRBJ2-1
size: .
D: TRBD2
DNA: TGTGCCAGCAGTAAACTAGCGGTCAGCTACAATGAGCAGTTCTTC
CDR3: CASSKLAVSYNEQFF

V: TRBV27
J: TRBJ2-1
size: few
D: TRBD2
DNA: TGTGCCAGCAGTCCCCCTCGCGGACTAGCGGGAGCTAATGAGCAGTTCTTC
CDR3: CASSPPRGLAGANEQFF

V: TRBV7-3
J: TRBJ2-5
size: .
D: TRBD2
DNA: TGTGCCAGCAGCGCGGGACTAGCGGGAGAGACCCAGTACTTC
CDR3: CASSAGLAGETQYF

V: TRBV6-1
J: TRBJ2-5
size: .
D: TRBD1
DNA: TGTGCCAGCAGTGGAGGGACAGGAGGAGGAGAGACCCAGTACTTC
CDR3: CASSGGTGGGETQYF

V: TRBV28
J: TRBJ2-3
size: .
D: TRBD2
DNA: TGTGCCAGCAGCTCACATAGCGGGAGGGCCGGCACAGATACGCAGTATTTT
CDR3: CASSSHSGRAGTDTQYF

V: TRBV11-2
J: TRBJ1-2
size: .
D: TRBD1
DNA: TGTGCCAGCAGCTCCCCCGGGACAGTCTATGGCTACACCTTC
CDR3: CASSSPGTVYGYTF

V: TRBV27
J: TRBJ1-3
size: .
D: TRBD1
DNA: TGTGCCAGCAGTACCGGGACAGCGCCTGGAAACACCATATATTTT
CDR3: CASSTGTAPGNTIYF

V: TRBV30
J: TRBJ2-2
size: .
D: .
DNA: TGTGCCTGGGGGGGAGGTGAGATTGACCTGCCACTAATAAACGCGAACACCGGGGAGCTGTTTTTT
CDR3: CAWGGGEIDLPLINANTGELFF